This TCR beta chain comes out of a study of blood T cell repertoires in COVID-19 (dated by TCRdb to about 2020). For the wider study: Collaborator samples came from the United States, Italy and Spain and covered acute and convalescent phases of COVID-19. Sample metadata almost always included a de-identified subject ID, COVID-19 status, age in years and sex. Deeply sampled blood TCRbeta repertoires from subjects exposed to, actively infected with, or recovered from COVID-19 were included in the dataset. The samples were drawn from the first 160 participants of the ongoing ImmuneRACE study and from 950 to 1,500 subjects provided by 6 global collaborators. Where HLA class I and class II types were available, the types were taken from metadata supplied by the sample provider, not from assay-based typing. The material from the prospective study consisted of cDNA or gDNA derived from T cells, B-cell-depleted T cells, or PBMCs. The repertoires were made available in a free public database intended to serve as a resource for research on the immune response to SARS-CoV-2. What the research found in general, with its limitations: How much clinical and demographic metadata was included differed by source and by participant, and the metadata was provided uncurated.

Between the V and J ends, shortened by 7 bases and 0 bases respectively, the junction contains 13 bases. The germline V gene sets CDR1 to SGHRS and CDR2 to YFSETQ. Including the terminal cysteine and phenylalanine, the CDR3 comprises 14 residues. Just the 42-base CDR3 DNA is kept, in frame starting at base 1. TCRbeta CDR3 regions were amplified from genomic DNA by means of the immunoSEQ Assay, a bias-controlled multiplex PCR. As for how the authors treated the data: The number of nucleated cells in each sample was estimated from the amplification of reference gene primers within the assay. To quantify the absolute abundance of each unique TCRbeta CDR3 rearrangement, sequence reads were collapsed and filtered. Productive Simpson clonality was computed per sample as the square root of Simpson's diversity index over productive rearrangements. TCRdb retrieved this table from immuneACCESS and kept in-frame rearrangements only. Not all clones are present; in checked studies, unresolved V genes account for under half, and no reason is known for the remainder. V, J and clone size are taken as reported in that table, and D and trimming were inferred from the DNA itself. Present in this sample are about 150,000 clones, 70% to 85% of which were seen just once. The top ten clones comprise around 6.7% of the sample.

On this clone itself: Its antigen is not yet known. No base-level quality is on record; no much larger clone is a single base apart.

Each collaborating institution followed its own protocols to collect whole blood in K2EDTA tubes. For TCRbeta analysis, collaborators shipped samples as frozen whole blood, isolated PBMCs, or DNA extracted from either of those sample types. This TCR derives from a woman aged 45-59 years in a cohort sampled during active or convalescent COVID-19. Here the chain combines TRBV5-1 and TRBJ1-2; the D gene cannot be resolved reliably. The sequenced material came from peripheral blood. For the CDR3, the sequence is CASSSEGTNYGYTF. The nucleotide sequence reads TGCGCCAGCTCATCGGAGGGTACTAACTATGGCTACACCTTC.